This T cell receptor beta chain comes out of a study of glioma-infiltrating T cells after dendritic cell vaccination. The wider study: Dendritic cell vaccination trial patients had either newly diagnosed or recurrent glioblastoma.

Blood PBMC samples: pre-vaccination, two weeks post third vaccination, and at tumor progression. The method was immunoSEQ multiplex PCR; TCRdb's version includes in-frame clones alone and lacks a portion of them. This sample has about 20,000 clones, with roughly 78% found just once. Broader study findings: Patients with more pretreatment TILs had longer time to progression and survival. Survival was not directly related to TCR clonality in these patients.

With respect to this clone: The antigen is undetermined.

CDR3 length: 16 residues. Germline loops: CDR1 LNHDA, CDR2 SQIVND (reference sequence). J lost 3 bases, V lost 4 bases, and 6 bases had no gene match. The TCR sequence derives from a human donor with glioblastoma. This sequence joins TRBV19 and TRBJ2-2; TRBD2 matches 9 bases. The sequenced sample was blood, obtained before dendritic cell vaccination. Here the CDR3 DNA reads TGTGCCAGTAGTAGGGCGGGAGGGCCTTACACCGGGGAGCTGTTTTTT. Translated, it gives CASSRAGGPYTGELFF.